One and the same sample provided the 17 T cell receptor beta chains below, sequenced in a study of Ad26.COV2.S vaccination and SARS-CoV-2 variants. Some clones are missing from TCRdb's copy, which holds only in-frame ones; the method was immunoSEQ multiplex PCR. This table has roughly 100,000 clones, around 82% appearing once. The sequencing used peripheral blood, collected after recovery from COVID-19. The source is a human donor who had recovered from COVID-19.

The CDR3 region has the DNA TGCGCCAGCAGCCTTTTTGGAGGGGAGCTGTTTTTT. The encoded protein is CASSLFGGELFF. The chain has TRBV5-1 and TRBJ2-2, with D unresolved. There are 12 residues in the CDR3. V was shortened by 4 bases and J by 8 bases, with 9 bases between the two germline ends. The V gene's germline CDR1 is SGHRS and CDR2 YFSETQ.

The chain links TRBV27 to TRBJ2-7; tentatively, D is TRBD1 or TRBD2 (7 bases each). The CDR3 is 17 amino acids. CDR1 is MNHEY and CDR2 is SMNVEV in the germline V gene (reference sequence). V lost 5 bases to trimming and J lost 2 bases, with 22 bases between them. The CDR3 loop is CASSPYSGGTGAYEQYF. CDR3 nucleotide sequence: TGTGCCAGCAGTCCCTACTCGGGGGGAACAGGGGCCTACGAGCAGTACTTC.

V gene TRBV5-1 combines with J gene TRBJ1-4, with D uncertain. Germline CDR1 reads SGHRS; CDR2 reads YFSETQ. This CDR3 contains 14 residues. V lost 1 base, J lost 8 bases, and 12 bases lay in between. The CDR3 loop reads CASSLTPGGEKLFF. The CDR3 DNA sequence: TGCGCCAGCAGCTTGACCCCAGGCGGGGAAAAACTGTTTTTT.

This clone was seen only a few times. V gene TRBV11-2 combines with J gene TRBJ1-1; D not certain. Germline V CDR1 and CDR2: SGHAT, FQNNGV. The CDR3 is made up of 13 amino acids. V was shortened by 3 bases and J by 1 base, with 6 bases between the two germline ends. The CDR3 reads CASSLQRNTEAFF. The CDR3 DNA follows: TGTGCCAGCAGCTTGCAAAGGAACACTGAAGCTTTCTTT.

The V gene is TRBV5-5, the J gene TRBJ2-4; 7 bases line up with TRBD1. The length of the CDR3 is 16 residues. Germline CDR1 and CDR2: SGHKS and YYEKEE (reference sequence). J was trimmed by 1 base and V by 2 bases; bases with no gene match: 6. The CDR3: CASSFQGVMAKNIQYF. CDR3 DNA sequence: TGTGCCAGCAGCTTTCAGGGGGTTATGGCCAAAAACATTCAGTACTTC.

The V gene is TRBV20-1, the J gene TRBJ1-1; a weak D match, TRBD1 (5 bases). Germline V gene data show CDR1 as DFQATT and CDR2 as SNEGSKA (reference sequence). The CDR3 length is 16 residues. Between the trimmed V and J ends, which lost 3 bases and 0 bases, there was a span of 17 bases. DNA for the CDR3: TGCAGTGCTAGTCGAGGGGTGGTAAGGATGAACACTGAAGCTTTCTTT. This encodes CSASRGVVRMNTEAFF.

Here the CDR3 DNA reads TGTGCCACCGGGACAGGGGGAAGCAATGAGCAGTTCTTC. This encodes CATGTGGSNEQFF. The chain recombines TRBV2 with TRBJ2-1; 11 positions agree with TRBD1. The CDR3 is 13 residues long. CDR1 is SNHLY, CDR2 FYNNEI, per germline. V gave up 10 bases and J gave up 6 bases; unmatched junction bases: 5.

The genes are TRBV9 and TRBJ2-3, with TRBD1 identical over 8 bases. Losses at the gene ends were 4 bases for V and 0 bases for J; bases not matched to a gene: 13. Looked up from germline, CDR1 is SGDLS and CDR2 is YYNGEE. CDR3 length: 18 residues. The DNA for the CDR3 is TGTGCCAGCAGCCCGGGACAGGCCTTCGACGTTAGCACAGATACGCAGTATTTT. Its translation: CASSPGQAFDVSTDTQYF. Full variable domain (missing parts from reference TRBV9 and TRBJ2-3): DSGVTQTPKHLITATGQRVTLRCSPRSGDLSVYWYQQSLDQGLQFLIQYYNGEERAKGNILERFSAQQFPDLHSELNLSSLELGDSALYFCASSPGQAFDVSTDTQYFGPGTRLTVL.

V gene TRBV7-9 combines with J gene TRBJ2-3, with 7 bases fitting TRBD1. Unmatched junction bases numbered 9, after V lost 3 bases and J lost 0 bases. CDR3 length: 17 residues. CDR1 and CDR2 (germline): SEHNR, FQNEAQ (reference sequence). CDR3 nucleotides: TGTGCCAGCAGCTTCTTGGCCGGGACAGTGAGCACAGATACGCAGTATTTT. Translation gives CASSFLAGTVSTDTQYF. Looking up the rest from reference TRBV7-9 and TRBJ2-3 gives the full variable domain: DTGVSQNPRHKITKRGQNVTFRCDPISEHNRLYWYRQTLGQGPEFLTYFQNEAQLEKSRLLSDRFSAERPKGSFSTLEIQRTEQGDSAMYLCASSFLAGTVSTDTQYFGPGTRLTVL.

The chain links TRBV28 to TRBJ2-2; the D is unclear. Germline CDR1 MDHEN, CDR2 SYDVKM. Trimming took 5 bases from V and 5 from J, leaving 9 bases between them. The CDR3 is made up of 13 amino acids. CDR3 nucleotides: TGTGCCAGCAGTAGAAGCTGGACCGGGGAGCTGTTTTTT. Translating gives CASSRSWTGELFF.

The rearrangement links TRBV6-2 or TRBV6-3 to TRBJ2-3, with D possibly being TRBD2 (7 bases). Trimming took 4 bases from V and 2 from J, leaving 13 bases between them. In germline, CDR1 is MNHEY, CDR2 SVGEGT. There are 15 residues in the CDR3. CDR3: CASSFGGATTDTQYF. As DNA, the CDR3 is TGTGCCAGCAGTTTTGGGGGGGCTACCACAGATACGCAGTATTTT.

The chain carries TRBV19 and TRBJ2-3; TRBD1 is a possible D gene (6 bases). The CDR3 loop spans 14 amino acids. Germline CDR1 is LNHDA and CDR2 is SQIVND (reference sequence). The V and J ends lost 3 bases and 3 bases respectively, with 10 bases between them. The CDR3 spells CASSIPGQTDTQYF. The CDR3 DNA sequence: TGTGCCAGTAGTATCCCCGGACAGACAGATACGCAGTATTTT.

This chain links TRBV2 with TRBJ2-2; 8 positions agree with TRBD1. In germline, CDR1 is SNHLY, CDR2 FYNNEI. The J segment lost 1 base and the V segment lost 6 bases, leaving 4 bases of the junction unmatched. The CDR3 is made up of 15 amino acids. CDR3 in amino acids: CASRARGRNTGELFF. The CDR3 coding sequence is TGTGCCAGCAGAGCCAGGGGGCGGAACACCGGGGAGCTGTTTTTT.

This chain joins TRBV20-1 and TRBJ2-3, with D hard to call. V lost 3 bases and J lost 5, with 6 bases in between. CDR3 size: 11 residues. The germline V gene has CDR1 DFQATT and CDR2 SNEGSKA (reference sequence). Here the CDR3 DNA reads TGCAGTGCTAGTGGTTTAGATACGCAGTATTTT. Its protein product is CSASGLDTQYF.

V gene TRBV2 combines with J gene TRBJ2-5, with 8 nucleotides matching TRBD1. J lost 2 bases, V lost 8 bases, and 4 bases had no gene match. Germline CDR1 reads SNHLY; CDR2 reads FYNNEI. This CDR3 is 13 amino acids long. The CDR3, as DNA: TGTGCCAGCGGTTGGACAGGGCAAGAGACCCAGTACTTC. Its protein product is CASGWTGQETQYF.

V gene TRBV5-1 combines with J gene TRBJ1-1, with 7 bases matching TRBD1. The CDR3 contains 15 residues. Germline V CDR1 and CDR2: SGHRS, YFSETQ. The trim removed 3 bases at V and 11 bases at J, leaving 16 bases unmatched. The CDR3 bases are TGCGCCAGCAGCTATACCTCCGGGACAGTCGTTGGGGCTTTCTTT. It yields the protein CASSYTSGTVVGAFF.

This sequence joins TRBV6-5 and TRBJ2-7; D is uncertain. Germline CDR1 MNHEY, CDR2 SVGAGI. CDR3 size: 14 residues. Trimming took off 2 bases at V and 1 base at J, with 9 bases between the two ends. The CDR3 loop is CASSYADSSYEQYF. The CDR3 region has the DNA TGTGCCAGCAGTTACGCCGATAGTTCCTACGAGCAGTACTTC.